This entry describes one T cell receptor (beta chain). These data come from a study of cytomegalovirus exposure and HLA in healthy donors. Study overall: Previous work identified roughly 120 million unique TCR beta sequences from around 200 million T cells.

The CDR3 sequence is 13 residues long. Germline CDR1 is MNHEY and CDR2 is SVGAGI. The V end lost 6 bases, the J end lost 3 bases, and 11 bases lay between the germline ends. With 60 Vbeta and 13 Jbeta primers, the PCR was carried out. The assay was immunoSEQ multiplex PCR, and TCRdb's table has in-frame clones only and misses some. The sample lists fewer than 130,000 clones, around 80% occurring once. Sequencing was carried out using PBMCs. The chain couples TRBV6-5 to TRBJ1-1, with D possibly TRBD1 on 6 matching bases. This receptor was identified in a woman aged 40 to 50 in good health and CMV-seronegative. In DNA form, the CDR3 reads TGTGCCAGCAGCGGCAGGGGTGACACTGAAGCTTTCTTT. This encodes CASSGRGDTEAFF.